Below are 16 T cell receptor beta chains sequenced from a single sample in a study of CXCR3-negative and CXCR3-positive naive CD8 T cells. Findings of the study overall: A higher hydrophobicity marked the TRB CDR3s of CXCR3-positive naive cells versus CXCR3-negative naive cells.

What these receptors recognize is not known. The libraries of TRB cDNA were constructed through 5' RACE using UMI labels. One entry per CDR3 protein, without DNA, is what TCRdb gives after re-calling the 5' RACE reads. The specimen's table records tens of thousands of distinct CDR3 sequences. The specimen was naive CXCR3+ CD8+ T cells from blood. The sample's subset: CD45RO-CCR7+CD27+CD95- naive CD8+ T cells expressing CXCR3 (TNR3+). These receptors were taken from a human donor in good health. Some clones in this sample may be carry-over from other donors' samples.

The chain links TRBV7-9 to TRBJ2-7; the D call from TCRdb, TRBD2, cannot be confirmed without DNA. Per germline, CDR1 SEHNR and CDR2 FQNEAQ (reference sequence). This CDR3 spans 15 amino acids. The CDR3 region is CASSPSPGISYEQYF.

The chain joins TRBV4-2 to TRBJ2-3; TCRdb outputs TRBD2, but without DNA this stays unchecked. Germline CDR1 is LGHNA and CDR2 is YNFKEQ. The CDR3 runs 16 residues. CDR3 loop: CASSQDPAGGPDTQYF.

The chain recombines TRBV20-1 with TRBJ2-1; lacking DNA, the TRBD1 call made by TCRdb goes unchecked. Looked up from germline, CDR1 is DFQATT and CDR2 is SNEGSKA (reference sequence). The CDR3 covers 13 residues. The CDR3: CSAREVGGNEQFF.

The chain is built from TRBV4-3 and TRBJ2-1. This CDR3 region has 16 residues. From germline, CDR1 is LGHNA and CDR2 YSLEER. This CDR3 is CASSQDTGGTYNEQFF.

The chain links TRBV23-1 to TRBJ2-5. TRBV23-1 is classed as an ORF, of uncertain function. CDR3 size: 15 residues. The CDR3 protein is CASSHLRRSQETQYF.

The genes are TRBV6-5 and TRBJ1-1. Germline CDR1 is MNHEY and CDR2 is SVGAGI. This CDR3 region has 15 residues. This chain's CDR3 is CASSYSKVSNTEAFF.

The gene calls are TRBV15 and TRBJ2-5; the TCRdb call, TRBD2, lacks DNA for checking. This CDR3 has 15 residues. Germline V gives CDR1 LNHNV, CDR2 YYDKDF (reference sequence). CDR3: CATSTERERGETQYF.

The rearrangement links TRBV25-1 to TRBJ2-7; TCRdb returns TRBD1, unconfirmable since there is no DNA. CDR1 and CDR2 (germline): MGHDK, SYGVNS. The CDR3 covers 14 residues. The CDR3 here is CASSEGPARDEQYF.

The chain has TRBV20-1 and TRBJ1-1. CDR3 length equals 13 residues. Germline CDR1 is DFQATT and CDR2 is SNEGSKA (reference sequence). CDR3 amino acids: CSARDGVNTEAFF.

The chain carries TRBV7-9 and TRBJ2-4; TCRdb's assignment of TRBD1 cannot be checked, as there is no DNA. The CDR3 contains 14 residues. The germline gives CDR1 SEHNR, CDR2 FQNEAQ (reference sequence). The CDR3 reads CASSPPGAKNIQYF. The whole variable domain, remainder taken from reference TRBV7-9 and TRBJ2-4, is DTGVSQNPRHKITKRGQNVTFRCDPISEHNRLYWYRQTLGQGPEFLTYFQNEAQLEKSRLLSDRFSAERPKGSFSTLEIQRTEQGDSAMYLCASSPPGAKNIQYFGAGTRLSVL.

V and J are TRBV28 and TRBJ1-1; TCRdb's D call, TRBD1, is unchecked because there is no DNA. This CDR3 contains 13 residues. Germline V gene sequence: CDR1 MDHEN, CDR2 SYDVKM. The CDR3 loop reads CASTLTGGTEAFF.

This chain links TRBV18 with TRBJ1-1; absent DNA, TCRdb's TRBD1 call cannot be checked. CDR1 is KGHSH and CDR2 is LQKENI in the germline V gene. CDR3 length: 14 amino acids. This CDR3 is CASSSRQGRAEAFF. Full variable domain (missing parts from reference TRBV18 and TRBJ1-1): NAGVMQNPRHLVRRRGQEARLRCSPMKGHSHVYWYRQLPEEGLKFMVYLQKENIIDESGMPKERFSAEFPKEGPSILRIQQVVRGDSAAYFCASSSRQGRAEAFFGQGTRLTVV.

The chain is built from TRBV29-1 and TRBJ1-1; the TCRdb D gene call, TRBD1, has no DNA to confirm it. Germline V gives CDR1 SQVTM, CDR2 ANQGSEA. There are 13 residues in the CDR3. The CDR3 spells CSDLAGAWAEAFF.

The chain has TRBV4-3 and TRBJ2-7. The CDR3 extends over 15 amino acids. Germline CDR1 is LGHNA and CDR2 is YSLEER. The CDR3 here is CASSQGSGTSYEQYF.

The CDR3 reads CASSQKGGPFTDTQYF. V is TRBV4-2 and J is TRBJ2-3; TCRdb's D gene call, TRBD2, goes unchecked for lack of DNA. Germline loops: CDR1 LGHNA, CDR2 YNFKEQ. The CDR3 length is 16 residues.

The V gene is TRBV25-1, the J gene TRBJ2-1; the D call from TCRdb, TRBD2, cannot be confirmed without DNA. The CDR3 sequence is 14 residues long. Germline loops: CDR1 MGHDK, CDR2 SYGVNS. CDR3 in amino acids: CASSVDSPYNEQFF.